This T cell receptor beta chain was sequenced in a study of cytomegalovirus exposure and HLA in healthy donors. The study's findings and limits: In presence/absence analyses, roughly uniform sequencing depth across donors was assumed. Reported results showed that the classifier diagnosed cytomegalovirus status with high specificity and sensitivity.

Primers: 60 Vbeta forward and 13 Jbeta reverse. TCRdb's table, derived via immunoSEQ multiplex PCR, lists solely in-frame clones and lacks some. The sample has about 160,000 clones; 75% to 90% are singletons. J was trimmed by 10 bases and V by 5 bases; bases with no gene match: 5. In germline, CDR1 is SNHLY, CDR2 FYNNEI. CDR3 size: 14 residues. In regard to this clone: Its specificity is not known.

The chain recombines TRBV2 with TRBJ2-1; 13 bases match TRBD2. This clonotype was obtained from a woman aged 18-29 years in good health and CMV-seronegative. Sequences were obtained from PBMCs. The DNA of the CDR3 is TGTGCCAGCAGTTTTTCGACTAGCGGGGGGGAGCAGTTCTTC. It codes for CASSFSTSGGEQFF.